This entry is about one T cell receptor beta chain. The antigen is unknown. The entry originates in a study of spatial heterogeneity in lung cancer. Described time point: blood at routine non-recurrence follow-up after resection. The authors sequenced whole RNA from tumor, nontumor lung or frozen PBMC without sorting. TCRdb fed the 5' RACE reads into MiXCR, producing one record per CDR3 protein. The table lists over 85,000 distinct CDR3 sequences, approximately 19% of them singletons. Regarding the study as a whole: Blood carried ubiquitous expanded tumor TCRs more at resection than follow-up.

With 2 bases clipped from V and 3 bases from J, the junction kept 13 bases outside the gene matches. Per the germline V gene, CDR1 is MNHEY and CDR2 is SVGAGI. The length of the CDR3 is 17 residues. The sequencing used PBMCs, collected at follow-up. The chain combines TRBV6-5 with TRBJ2-7; 7 nucleotides align to TRBD2. This TCR was recovered from a male donor with early-stage non-small cell lung cancer. CDR3 sequence (DNA): TGTGCCAGCAGTTACCGTTTCATGGCGGGGGAGGGCTACGAGCAGTACTTC. Protein: CASSYRFMAGEGYEQYF.